This T cell receptor (beta chain) was observed in a study of blood T cell repertoires in COVID-19. Study-wide context: Some COVID-19 samples were acute and others convalescent; all came from the United States, Italy and Spain.

Using immunoSEQ multiplex PCR, the repertoire was profiled, and TCRdb retains in-frame clones only, with some absent. The table shows a few hundred thousand clones, with around 90% occurring only once. Participants spanned ages 18 to 89 years and resided in 20 to 30 US areas. Two negative PCRs, clearance, or symptom resolution were required of recovered Cohort 3 donors. V dropped 5 bases and J dropped 3 bases, with 13 bases sitting between them. This CDR3 contains 14 residues. Germline lookup yields CDR1 KGHSH and CDR2 LQKENI. Sequenced sample: PBMCs or T cells enriched from blood (not recorded which). This TCR derives from a woman aged 30 to 39 who had recovered from COVID-19. The chain joins TRBV18 to TRBJ2-5, with D tentatively TRBD1 (6 bases). CDR3 nucleotides: TGTGCCAGCTCAGAGTCACAGGGAAAAGAGACCCAGTACTTC. Its translation is CASSESQGKETQYF.